These 7 T cell receptor beta chains were sequenced from one sample in a study of response to subunit inactivated influenza vaccine. TCRdb reprocessed the RT-PCR reads via MiXCR and lists one record per CDR3 protein. Seen here are 170,000 or so distinct CDR3 sequences, over 8.5% observed once, and the top ten hold roughly a third. This sample comprised CD8+ T cells sorted from PBMCs, obtained around 25 months after vaccination. These receptors came from a man aged 50 to 69 who received an inactivated influenza vaccine.

The chain uses TRBV6-5 and TRBJ2-1; D may be TRBD1 (5 bases). The CDR3 extends over 19 amino acids. Trimming cost V 0 bases and J 7 bases, with 25 bases left between them. Germline V gives CDR1 MNHEY, CDR2 SVGAGI. The CDR3 region is CASSYSIRESSTKGNEQFF. The CDR3 nucleotides read TGTGCCAGCAGTTACTCGATCAGAGAATCCTCAACGAAGGGGAATGAGCAGTTCTTC.

This clonotype has a handful of counts. The CDR3 nucleotides read TGTGCCAGCAGTTTATATTGGACTAGCGGGAGTACAGATACGCAGTATTTT. It yields the protein CASSLYWTSGSTDTQYF. The chain joins TRBV28 to TRBJ2-3; 13 nucleotides agree with TRBD2. From germline, CDR1 is MDHEN and CDR2 SYDVKM. V trimming: 1 base; J trimming: 3 bases; junction bases outside the gene matches: 4. CDR3 length equals 17 residues. Variable domain in full (rest from reference TRBV28 and TRBJ2-3): DVKVTQSSRYLVKRTGEKVFLECVQDMDHENMFWYRQDPGLGLRLIYFSYDVKMKEKGDIPEGYSVSREKKERFSLILESASTNQTSMYLCASSLYWTSGSTDTQYFGPGTRLTVL.

In this sample, this clonotype turned up a few times. The gene calls are TRBV7-9 and TRBJ1-5, with D maybe TRBD1 (6 bases). The V gene's germline CDR1 is SEHNR and CDR2 FQNEAQ (reference sequence). V lost 3 bases, J lost 5 bases, and 11 bases lay in between. This CDR3 contains 14 residues. For the CDR3, the DNA is TGTGCCAGCAGCTTCGGGGGGGCCCATCAGCCCCAGCATTTT. It encodes CASSFGGAHQPQHF.

Many counts were recorded for this clonotype. V is TRBV20-1 and J is TRBJ2-7; 14 bases agree with TRBD2. Germline CDR1 and CDR2: DFQATT and SNEGSKA (reference sequence). CDR3 length: 15 residues. V gave up 5 bases and J gave up 2 bases; unmatched junction bases: 5. CDR3 sequence (DNA): TGCAGTGCTCAGTTGACTAGCGGGGGGGCCTACGAGCAGTACTTC. Residues: CSAQLTSGGAYEQYF.

The chain links TRBV4-1 to TRBJ1-2, with D hard to call. Trimming took 0 bases from V and 4 from J, leaving 21 bases between them. This CDR3 region has 18 residues. Germline lookup yields CDR1 MGHRA and CDR2 YSYEKL. The CDR3 DNA is TGCGCCAGCAGCCAAGATTCCGACCCTACACACTTACTCTATGGCTACACCTTC. This gives the protein CASSQDSDPTHLLYGYTF.

This clonotype was counted many times. The gene calls are TRBV5-8 and TRBJ1-5; no definite D call. In germline, CDR1 is SGHTS, CDR2 YDEGEE. The CDR3 sequence is 15 residues long. V lost 0 bases and J lost 7, with 14 bases in between. The CDR3 DNA sequence: TGTGCCAGCAGCTTGGCGAATCACCCAAGGCAGCCCCAGCATTTT. Translated: CASSLANHPRQPQHF.

This clonotype occurred many times. The chain carries TRBV24-1 and TRBJ2-3; TRBD1 matches at 7 bases. The CDR3 runs to 13 residues. Germline-derived CDR1 and CDR2 are KGHDR and SFDVKD. The V gene end was trimmed by 4 bases and the J gene end by 5 bases; junction bases not matched to a gene: 2. Here the CDR3 DNA reads TGTGCCACCAGTGAAACAGGGGTAGATACGCAGTATTTT. Its protein product is CATSETGVDTQYF.